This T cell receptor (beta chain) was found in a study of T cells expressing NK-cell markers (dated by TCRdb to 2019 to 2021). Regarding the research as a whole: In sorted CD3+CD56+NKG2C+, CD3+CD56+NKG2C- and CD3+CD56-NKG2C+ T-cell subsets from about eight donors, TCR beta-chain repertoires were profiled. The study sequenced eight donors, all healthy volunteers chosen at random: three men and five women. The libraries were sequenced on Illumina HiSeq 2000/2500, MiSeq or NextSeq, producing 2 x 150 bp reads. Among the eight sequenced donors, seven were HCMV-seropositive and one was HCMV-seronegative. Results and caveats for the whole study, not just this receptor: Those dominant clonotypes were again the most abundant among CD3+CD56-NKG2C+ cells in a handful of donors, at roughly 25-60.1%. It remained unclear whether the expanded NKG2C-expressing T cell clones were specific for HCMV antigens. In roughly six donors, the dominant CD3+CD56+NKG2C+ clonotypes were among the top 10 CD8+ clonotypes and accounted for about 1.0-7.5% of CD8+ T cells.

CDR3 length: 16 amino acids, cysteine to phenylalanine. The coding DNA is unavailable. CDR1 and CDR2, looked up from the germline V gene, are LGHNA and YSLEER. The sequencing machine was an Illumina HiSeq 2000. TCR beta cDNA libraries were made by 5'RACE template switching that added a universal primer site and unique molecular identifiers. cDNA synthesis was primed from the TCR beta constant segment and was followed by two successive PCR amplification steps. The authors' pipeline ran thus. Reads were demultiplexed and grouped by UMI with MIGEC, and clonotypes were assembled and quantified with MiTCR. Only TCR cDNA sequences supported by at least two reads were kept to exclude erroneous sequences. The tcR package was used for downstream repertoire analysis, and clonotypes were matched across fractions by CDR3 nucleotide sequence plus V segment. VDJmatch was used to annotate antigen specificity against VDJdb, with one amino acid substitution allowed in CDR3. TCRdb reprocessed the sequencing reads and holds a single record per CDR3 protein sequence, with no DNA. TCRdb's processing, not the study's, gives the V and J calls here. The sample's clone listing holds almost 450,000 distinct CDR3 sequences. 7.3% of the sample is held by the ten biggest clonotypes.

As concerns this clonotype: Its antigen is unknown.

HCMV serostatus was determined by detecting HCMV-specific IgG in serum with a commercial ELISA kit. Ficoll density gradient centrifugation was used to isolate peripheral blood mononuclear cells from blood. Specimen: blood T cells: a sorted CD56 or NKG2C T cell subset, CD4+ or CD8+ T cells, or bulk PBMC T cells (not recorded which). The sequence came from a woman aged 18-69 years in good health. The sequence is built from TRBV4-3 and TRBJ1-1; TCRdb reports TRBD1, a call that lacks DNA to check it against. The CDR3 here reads CASSQDAPGDGEEAFF.